This T cell receptor (beta chain) was retrieved from a study of blood T cells in healthy people across ages. Study-level information: T cells yielded about one barcoded beta molecule per two cells through template switching. Whole-study findings and limits: Age brought a roughly linear fall in TCR beta diversity measured per million T cells. In the absence of known donor CMV status, changes in expanded clonotypes were possibly confounded.

It was with a sample-barcoded 5' primer and a J-beta primer mix that a second PCR of about 6 to 12 cycles was run. TCRdb fed the 5' RACE reads into MiXCR, producing one record per CDR3 protein. The profile shows 700,000 or so distinct CDR3 sequences, 20% to 25% of them singletons. In its sample, this clonotype was seen many times. Its antigen is not known. V was cut by 5 bases and J by 3 bases, with 12 bases left in between. This CDR3 comprises 14 residues. Per germline, CDR1 SEHNR and CDR2 FQNEAQ (reference sequence). The receptor's source is a man aged 70-80 years in good health. Material: blood. The chain links TRBV7-9 to TRBJ2-3; D unresolved. The DNA of the CDR3 is TGTGCCAGCAGCCCTGGGTTTGATACAGATACGCAGTATTTT. Translated, it gives CASSPGFDTDTQYF.